The sequence of this TCR beta chain was determined in a study of T cell repertoires in cytomegalovirus infection. The overall study: Use of recently identified HLA-C-restricted and well-studied HLA-B-restricted CMV epitopes was part of the study. Carrying CMV and the relevant HLA type showed in public TCR beta signatures.

Via MiXCR, TCRdb re-called the reads, giving one row per CDR3 protein. The sample comprises some 940,000 distinct CDR3 sequences, 30% to 40% of which are singletons, and about an eighth rests with the top ten. This CDR3 has 14 amino acids. Germline lookup yields CDR1 ENHRY and CDR2 SYGVKD. V shed 6 bases and J shed 3 bases, with 14 bases lying between them. This clonotype was observed a handful of times. Its target is unknown. This TCR derives from a human donor in good health (CMV status not recorded). Some clones in this sample may be carry-over from other donors' samples. This chain connects TRBV10-3 to TRBJ1-2; D is possibly TRBD1 (5 bases). The sample consisted of cultured CD8+ T cells from PBMCs, taken from culture after CMV antigen stimulation. This CDR3 is CAIRQGGRDYGYTF. The CDR3, as DNA: TGTGCCATCAGGCAGGGAGGGAGGGACTATGGCTACACCTTC.